This T cell receptor (beta chain) was profiled in a study of T cells after yellow fever vaccination. Trimming pared 0 bases from V and 7 bases from J, leaving 6 bases between. This CDR3 has 12 residues. Germline CDR1 and CDR2: MNHNY and SVGAGI (reference sequence). This clonotype occurred a few times. As yet, its antigen is unknown. Regarding the study as a whole: The study re-detected most primary-vaccination clones after the booster (under 97% CD4, almost 90% CD8). The secondary response showed a weaker magnitude and a faster peak, day 5 versus 15.

The authors made TCR cDNA by 5'RACE template switching, adding a universal primer site and UMIs. TCRdb re-called the 5' RACE reads through MiXCR, storing one row per CDR3 protein. The data show 200,000 to 250,000 distinct CDR3 sequences, approximately 3% seen once. The origin of this receptor is a man aged 18 to 30 who received the YFV17D yellow fever vaccine. The chain couples TRBV6-6 to TRBJ1-2, with unresolved D. This specimen consisted of CD4+ T cells sorted from PBMCs, obtained 10 days after the yellow fever booster vaccination. The chain's CDR3 is CASSYSRVGYTF. In DNA form, the CDR3 reads TGTGCCAGCAGTTACTCGAGAGTTGGCTACACCTTC.